What follows is one T cell receptor (beta chain) and its context. Some clones are missing from TCRdb's copy, which holds only in-frame ones; the method was immunoSEQ multiplex PCR. The sample records some 100,000 clones, around 94% being singletons. The source of the sample is a study of siplizumab effects on memory and regulatory T cells. Trimming shortened V by 6 bases and J by 3 bases, and 14 bases separated the two germline ends. The CDR3 runs to 14 residues. Germline V CDR1 and CDR2: SGHRS, YFSETQ. This chain links TRBV5-1 with TRBJ2-3; TRBD2 might be the D (6 bases). Sequencing was carried out using Tregs sorted from blood. The TCR was taken from a human donor in good health. The CDR3: CASKRGAGTDTQYF. The CDR3 bases are TGCGCCAGCAAGCGAGGCGCGGGGACAGATACGCAGTATTTT.